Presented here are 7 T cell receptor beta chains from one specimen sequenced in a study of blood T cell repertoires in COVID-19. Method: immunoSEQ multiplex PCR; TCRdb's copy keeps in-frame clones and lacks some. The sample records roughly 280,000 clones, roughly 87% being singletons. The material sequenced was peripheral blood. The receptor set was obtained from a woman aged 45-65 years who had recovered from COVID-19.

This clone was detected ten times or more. The CDR3 reads CASSATTSGSTDTQYF. Here the CDR3 DNA reads TGCGCCAGCAGCGCTACAACTAGCGGGAGCACAGATACGCAGTATTTT. J is TRBJ2-3 and V is TRBV5-1, with 9 positions matching TRBD2. J was trimmed by 0 bases and V by 4 bases; bases with no gene match: 6. This CDR3 region has 16 residues. Germline V gene data show CDR1 as SGHRS and CDR2 as YFSETQ.

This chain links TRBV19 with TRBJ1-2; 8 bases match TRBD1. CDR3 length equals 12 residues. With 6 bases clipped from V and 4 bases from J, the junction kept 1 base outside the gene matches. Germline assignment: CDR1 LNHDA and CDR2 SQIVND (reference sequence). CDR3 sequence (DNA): TGTGCCAGTAGCGGACAGGGCTATGGCTACACCTTC. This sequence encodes CASSGQGYGYTF.

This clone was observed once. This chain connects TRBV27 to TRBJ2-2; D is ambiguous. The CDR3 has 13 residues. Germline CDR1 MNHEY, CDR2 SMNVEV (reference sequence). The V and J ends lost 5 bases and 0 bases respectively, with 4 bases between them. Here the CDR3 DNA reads TGTGCCAGCAGTCCAACGAACACCGGGGAGCTGTTTTTT. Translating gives CASSPTNTGELFF.

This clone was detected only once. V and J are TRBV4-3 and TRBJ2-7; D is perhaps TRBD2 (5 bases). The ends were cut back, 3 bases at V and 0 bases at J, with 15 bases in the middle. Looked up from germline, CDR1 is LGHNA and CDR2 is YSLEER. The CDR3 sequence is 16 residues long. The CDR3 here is CASSQNLRVSSYEQYF. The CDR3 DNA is TGCGCCAGCAGCCAGAACTTGCGGGTAAGCTCCTACGAGCAGTACTTC.

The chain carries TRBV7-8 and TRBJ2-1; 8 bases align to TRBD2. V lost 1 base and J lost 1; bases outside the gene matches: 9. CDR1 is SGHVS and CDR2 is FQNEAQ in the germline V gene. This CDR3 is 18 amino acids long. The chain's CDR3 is CASSLVSGNIISYNEQFF. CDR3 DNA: TGTGCCAGCAGCTTAGTTAGCGGGAATATTATTTCCTACAATGAGCAGTTCTTC. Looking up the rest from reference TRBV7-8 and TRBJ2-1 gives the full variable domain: GAGVSQSPRYKVAKRGQDVALRCDPISGHVSLFWYQQALGQGPEFLTYFQNEAQLDKSGLPSDRFFAERPEGSVSTLKIQRTQQEDSAVYLCASSLVSGNIISYNEQFFGPGTRLTVL.

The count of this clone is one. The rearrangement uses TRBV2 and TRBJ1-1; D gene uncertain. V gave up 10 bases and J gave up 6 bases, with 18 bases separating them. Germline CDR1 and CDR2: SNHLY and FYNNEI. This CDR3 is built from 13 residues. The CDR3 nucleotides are TGTGCCATTCTCGTAATCGCGGGCCCTGAAGCTTTCTTT. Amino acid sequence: CAILVIAGPEAFF. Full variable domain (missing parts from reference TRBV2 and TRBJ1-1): EPEVTQTPSHQVTQMGQEVILRCVPISNHLYFYWYRQILGQKVEFLVSFYNNEISEKSEIFDDQFSVERPDGSNFTLKIRSTKLEDSAMYFCAILVIAGPEAFFGQGTRLTVV.

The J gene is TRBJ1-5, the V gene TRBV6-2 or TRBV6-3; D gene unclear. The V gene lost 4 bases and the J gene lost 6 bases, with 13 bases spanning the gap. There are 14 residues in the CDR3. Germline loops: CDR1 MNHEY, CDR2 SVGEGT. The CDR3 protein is CASSFYGESQPQHF. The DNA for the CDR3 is TGTGCCAGCAGTTTCTACGGTGAGAGTCAGCCCCAGCATTTT.